This T cell receptor beta chain was profiled in a study of human T cells and chemical hapten exposure. This clonotype was seen a few times. Time point here: healthy volunteer bleed at 2 weeks. It was unfractionated whole blood from which total RNA was extracted. The CDR3 length is 14 residues. With 3 bases removed from V and 0 bases from J, the gap between germline ends came to 9 bases. Germline-derived CDR1 and CDR2 are SGHKS and YYEKEE (reference sequence). It was the library that attached unique molecular identifiers to individual cDNA molecules. MiXCR, run by TCRdb on the RACE reads, gives a single entry per CDR3 protein. In the table there are roughly 130,000 distinct CDR3 sequences, around 8.2% of which are singletons.

Sequencing was carried out using whole blood. The source is a male donor in good health. Some clones in this sample may be carry-over from other donors' samples. This chain joins TRBV5-5 and TRBJ1-2; tentatively, D is TRBD1 (5 bases). CDR3 nucleotide sequence: TGTGCCAGCAGCTCCACAGGAGCTAACTATGGCTACACCTTC. Amino acids: CASSSTGANYGYTF.